This entry lists 13 T cell receptor beta chains sequenced from one sample in a study of T cells in Graves' hyperthyroidism and ophthalmopathy. Using RNA transcripts as the source, TCR beta CDR3 regions were amplified. During a first-round RT-PCR of the TCR CDR3, the HTBI primer set was used. From the multiplex PCR reads, TCRdb called clonotypes with MiXCR, one entry per CDR3 protein. The sample has roughly 570,000 distinct CDR3 sequences; 35% to 55% are singletons. The specimen was peripheral blood or thyroid tissue (not recorded which). The source is an adult woman with Graves' disease, either hyperthyroidism or ophthalmopathy (not recorded which).

The gene calls are TRBV20-1 and TRBJ2-7; TRBD1 might be the D (5 bases). The germline gives CDR1 DFQATT, CDR2 SNEGSKA (reference sequence). Trimming removed 5 bases from V and 4 bases from J, with 9 bases in between. The CDR3 loop spans 11 amino acids. The CDR3 loop is CSALQVYEQYF. CDR3 nucleotides: TGCAGTGCTTTACAGGTTTACGAGCAGTACTTC.

This clonotype was detected a few times. The rearrangement uses TRBV6-6 and TRBJ1-2, with D uncertain. V lost 5 bases to trimming and J lost 3 bases, with 16 bases between them. The CDR3 has 15 residues. Germline CDR1 reads MNHNY; CDR2 reads SVGAGI (reference sequence). In DNA, the CDR3 is TGTGCCAGCAGTGGTGGGGTTGGAATAGACTATGGCTACACCTTC. Translated: CASSGGVGIDYGYTF.

This clonotype was seen a few times. The CDR3 DNA reads as TGTGCCATCAGTGAGTCTGGCGACCAAGAGACCCAGTACTTC. This encodes CAISESGDQETQYF. The rearrangement joins TRBV10-3 to TRBJ2-5; D is unresolved. The CDR3 extends over 14 amino acids. Trimming removed 0 bases at V and 0 bases at J, with 5 bases between. Germline V gene data show CDR1 as ENHRY and CDR2 as SYGVKD.

This clonotype was detected once. The V and J genes are TRBV5-5 and TRBJ2-6; D may correspond to TRBD1 or TRBD2 (5 bases each). CDR1 SGHKS and CDR2 YYEKEE come from the germline V gene (reference sequence). CDR3 length: 17 residues. The V end lost 5 bases, the J end lost 0 bases, and 15 bases lay between the germline ends. Written as DNA, the CDR3 is TGTGCCAGCAGGCAGGTTGGGGGTTACTCTGGGGCCAACGTCCTGACTTTC. Translating it yields CASRQVGGYSGANVLTF.

The sample holds many counts of this clonotype. The genes are TRBV12-3 or TRBV12-4 and TRBJ2-7, with D perhaps TRBD2 (6 bases). The ends were cut back, 3 bases at V and 5 bases at J, with 14 bases in the middle. There are 14 residues in the CDR3. The CDR3 nucleotides read TGTGCCAGCAGTTTCGGGGACTCTCCGGACGAGCAGTACTTC. It codes for CASSFGDSPDEQYF.

This rearrangement joins TRBV9 to TRBJ2-6, with 7 bases fitting TRBD1. The CDR3 length is 16 residues. V lost 4 bases to trimming and J lost 4 bases; unmatched junction nucleotides: 8. Germline CDR1 SGDLS, CDR2 YYNGEE. In DNA form, the CDR3 reads TGTGCCAGCAGCTTGACAGGGTGGCACGGGGCCAACGTCCTGACTTTC. Its translation is CASSLTGWHGANVLTF.

The chain has TRBV9 and TRBJ2-1; 9 bases line up with TRBD1. The CDR3 is 16 amino acids. V lost 1 base to trimming and J lost 8 bases; unmatched junction nucleotides: 10. Germline V gene data show CDR1 as SGDLS and CDR2 as YYNGEE. This chain's CDR3 is CASSVRRDRVADEQFF. CDR3 DNA: TGTGCCAGCAGCGTAAGGCGGGACAGGGTTGCGGATGAGCAGTTCTTC.

V gene TRBV7-3 combines with J gene TRBJ2-7; 7 nucleotides line up with TRBD1. V lost 1 base and J lost 7; bases outside the gene matches: 4. Germline V gene lookup returns CDR1 SGHTA and CDR2 FQGTGA. CDR3 size: 13 residues. This CDR3 reads CASSLRQGQEQYF. CDR3 DNA: TGTGCCAGCAGCTTAAGACAGGGACAGGAGCAGTACTTC.

Worth noting for this clonotype: A single base separates this from a much larger clone, so it may be a read error. V usage is TRBV5-1 and J usage is TRBJ1-5; tentatively, D is TRBD1 (6 bases). Trimming cost V 1 base and J 6 bases, with 14 bases left between them. The CDR3 covers 15 residues. Germline V gene data show CDR1 as SGHRS and CDR2 as YFSETQ. CDR3 nucleotide sequence: TGCGCCAGCAGCTTGTTGGGGGGGCCGTGTCAGCCCCAGCATTTT. It encodes CASSLLGGPCQPQHF.

This clonotype was detected only a few times. The chain carries TRBV12-3 or TRBV12-4 and TRBJ1-6; D is unresolved. The CDR3 has 14 residues. V lost 1 base, J lost 4 bases, and 5 bases lay in between. The CDR3 DNA reads as TGTGCCAGCAGTTTAGAGGATTATAATTCACCCCTCCACTTT. Protein product: CASSLEDYNSPLHF.

The V gene is TRBV20-1, the J gene TRBJ1-2; D remains unclear. This CDR3 spans 13 amino acids. Between the trimmed V and J ends, which lost 3 bases and 9 bases, there was a span of 17 bases. CDR1 DFQATT and CDR2 SNEGSKA come from the germline V gene (reference sequence). The CDR3, as DNA: TGCAGTGCTAGTTCCCGGACTGCAAGGAGCTACACCTTC. It encodes CSASSRTARSYTF.

The table lists this clonotype with a few counts. The chain has TRBV20-1 and TRBJ1-2; TRBD1 is a possible D gene (5 bases). This CDR3 comprises 14 residues. The germline CDR1 and CDR2 sequences are DFQATT and SNEGSKA (reference sequence). The V end was cut by 6 bases, the J end by 3 bases, with 17 bases between. The CDR3 sequence is CSAHTRVTDYGYTF. The CDR3 DNA sequence: TGCAGTGCCCACACCAGGGTGACGGACTATGGCTACACCTTC.

There are many counts of this clonotype. CDR3 residues: CASSASGELFF. In DNA, the CDR3 is TGTGCCAGCAGCGCTAGCGGGGAGCTGTTTTTT. The rearrangement links TRBV11-3 to TRBJ2-2, with unresolved D. Looked up from germline, CDR1 is SGHNT and CDR2 is YENEEA. V was shortened by 5 bases and J by 7 bases, with 5 bases between the two germline ends. This CDR3 has 11 residues.